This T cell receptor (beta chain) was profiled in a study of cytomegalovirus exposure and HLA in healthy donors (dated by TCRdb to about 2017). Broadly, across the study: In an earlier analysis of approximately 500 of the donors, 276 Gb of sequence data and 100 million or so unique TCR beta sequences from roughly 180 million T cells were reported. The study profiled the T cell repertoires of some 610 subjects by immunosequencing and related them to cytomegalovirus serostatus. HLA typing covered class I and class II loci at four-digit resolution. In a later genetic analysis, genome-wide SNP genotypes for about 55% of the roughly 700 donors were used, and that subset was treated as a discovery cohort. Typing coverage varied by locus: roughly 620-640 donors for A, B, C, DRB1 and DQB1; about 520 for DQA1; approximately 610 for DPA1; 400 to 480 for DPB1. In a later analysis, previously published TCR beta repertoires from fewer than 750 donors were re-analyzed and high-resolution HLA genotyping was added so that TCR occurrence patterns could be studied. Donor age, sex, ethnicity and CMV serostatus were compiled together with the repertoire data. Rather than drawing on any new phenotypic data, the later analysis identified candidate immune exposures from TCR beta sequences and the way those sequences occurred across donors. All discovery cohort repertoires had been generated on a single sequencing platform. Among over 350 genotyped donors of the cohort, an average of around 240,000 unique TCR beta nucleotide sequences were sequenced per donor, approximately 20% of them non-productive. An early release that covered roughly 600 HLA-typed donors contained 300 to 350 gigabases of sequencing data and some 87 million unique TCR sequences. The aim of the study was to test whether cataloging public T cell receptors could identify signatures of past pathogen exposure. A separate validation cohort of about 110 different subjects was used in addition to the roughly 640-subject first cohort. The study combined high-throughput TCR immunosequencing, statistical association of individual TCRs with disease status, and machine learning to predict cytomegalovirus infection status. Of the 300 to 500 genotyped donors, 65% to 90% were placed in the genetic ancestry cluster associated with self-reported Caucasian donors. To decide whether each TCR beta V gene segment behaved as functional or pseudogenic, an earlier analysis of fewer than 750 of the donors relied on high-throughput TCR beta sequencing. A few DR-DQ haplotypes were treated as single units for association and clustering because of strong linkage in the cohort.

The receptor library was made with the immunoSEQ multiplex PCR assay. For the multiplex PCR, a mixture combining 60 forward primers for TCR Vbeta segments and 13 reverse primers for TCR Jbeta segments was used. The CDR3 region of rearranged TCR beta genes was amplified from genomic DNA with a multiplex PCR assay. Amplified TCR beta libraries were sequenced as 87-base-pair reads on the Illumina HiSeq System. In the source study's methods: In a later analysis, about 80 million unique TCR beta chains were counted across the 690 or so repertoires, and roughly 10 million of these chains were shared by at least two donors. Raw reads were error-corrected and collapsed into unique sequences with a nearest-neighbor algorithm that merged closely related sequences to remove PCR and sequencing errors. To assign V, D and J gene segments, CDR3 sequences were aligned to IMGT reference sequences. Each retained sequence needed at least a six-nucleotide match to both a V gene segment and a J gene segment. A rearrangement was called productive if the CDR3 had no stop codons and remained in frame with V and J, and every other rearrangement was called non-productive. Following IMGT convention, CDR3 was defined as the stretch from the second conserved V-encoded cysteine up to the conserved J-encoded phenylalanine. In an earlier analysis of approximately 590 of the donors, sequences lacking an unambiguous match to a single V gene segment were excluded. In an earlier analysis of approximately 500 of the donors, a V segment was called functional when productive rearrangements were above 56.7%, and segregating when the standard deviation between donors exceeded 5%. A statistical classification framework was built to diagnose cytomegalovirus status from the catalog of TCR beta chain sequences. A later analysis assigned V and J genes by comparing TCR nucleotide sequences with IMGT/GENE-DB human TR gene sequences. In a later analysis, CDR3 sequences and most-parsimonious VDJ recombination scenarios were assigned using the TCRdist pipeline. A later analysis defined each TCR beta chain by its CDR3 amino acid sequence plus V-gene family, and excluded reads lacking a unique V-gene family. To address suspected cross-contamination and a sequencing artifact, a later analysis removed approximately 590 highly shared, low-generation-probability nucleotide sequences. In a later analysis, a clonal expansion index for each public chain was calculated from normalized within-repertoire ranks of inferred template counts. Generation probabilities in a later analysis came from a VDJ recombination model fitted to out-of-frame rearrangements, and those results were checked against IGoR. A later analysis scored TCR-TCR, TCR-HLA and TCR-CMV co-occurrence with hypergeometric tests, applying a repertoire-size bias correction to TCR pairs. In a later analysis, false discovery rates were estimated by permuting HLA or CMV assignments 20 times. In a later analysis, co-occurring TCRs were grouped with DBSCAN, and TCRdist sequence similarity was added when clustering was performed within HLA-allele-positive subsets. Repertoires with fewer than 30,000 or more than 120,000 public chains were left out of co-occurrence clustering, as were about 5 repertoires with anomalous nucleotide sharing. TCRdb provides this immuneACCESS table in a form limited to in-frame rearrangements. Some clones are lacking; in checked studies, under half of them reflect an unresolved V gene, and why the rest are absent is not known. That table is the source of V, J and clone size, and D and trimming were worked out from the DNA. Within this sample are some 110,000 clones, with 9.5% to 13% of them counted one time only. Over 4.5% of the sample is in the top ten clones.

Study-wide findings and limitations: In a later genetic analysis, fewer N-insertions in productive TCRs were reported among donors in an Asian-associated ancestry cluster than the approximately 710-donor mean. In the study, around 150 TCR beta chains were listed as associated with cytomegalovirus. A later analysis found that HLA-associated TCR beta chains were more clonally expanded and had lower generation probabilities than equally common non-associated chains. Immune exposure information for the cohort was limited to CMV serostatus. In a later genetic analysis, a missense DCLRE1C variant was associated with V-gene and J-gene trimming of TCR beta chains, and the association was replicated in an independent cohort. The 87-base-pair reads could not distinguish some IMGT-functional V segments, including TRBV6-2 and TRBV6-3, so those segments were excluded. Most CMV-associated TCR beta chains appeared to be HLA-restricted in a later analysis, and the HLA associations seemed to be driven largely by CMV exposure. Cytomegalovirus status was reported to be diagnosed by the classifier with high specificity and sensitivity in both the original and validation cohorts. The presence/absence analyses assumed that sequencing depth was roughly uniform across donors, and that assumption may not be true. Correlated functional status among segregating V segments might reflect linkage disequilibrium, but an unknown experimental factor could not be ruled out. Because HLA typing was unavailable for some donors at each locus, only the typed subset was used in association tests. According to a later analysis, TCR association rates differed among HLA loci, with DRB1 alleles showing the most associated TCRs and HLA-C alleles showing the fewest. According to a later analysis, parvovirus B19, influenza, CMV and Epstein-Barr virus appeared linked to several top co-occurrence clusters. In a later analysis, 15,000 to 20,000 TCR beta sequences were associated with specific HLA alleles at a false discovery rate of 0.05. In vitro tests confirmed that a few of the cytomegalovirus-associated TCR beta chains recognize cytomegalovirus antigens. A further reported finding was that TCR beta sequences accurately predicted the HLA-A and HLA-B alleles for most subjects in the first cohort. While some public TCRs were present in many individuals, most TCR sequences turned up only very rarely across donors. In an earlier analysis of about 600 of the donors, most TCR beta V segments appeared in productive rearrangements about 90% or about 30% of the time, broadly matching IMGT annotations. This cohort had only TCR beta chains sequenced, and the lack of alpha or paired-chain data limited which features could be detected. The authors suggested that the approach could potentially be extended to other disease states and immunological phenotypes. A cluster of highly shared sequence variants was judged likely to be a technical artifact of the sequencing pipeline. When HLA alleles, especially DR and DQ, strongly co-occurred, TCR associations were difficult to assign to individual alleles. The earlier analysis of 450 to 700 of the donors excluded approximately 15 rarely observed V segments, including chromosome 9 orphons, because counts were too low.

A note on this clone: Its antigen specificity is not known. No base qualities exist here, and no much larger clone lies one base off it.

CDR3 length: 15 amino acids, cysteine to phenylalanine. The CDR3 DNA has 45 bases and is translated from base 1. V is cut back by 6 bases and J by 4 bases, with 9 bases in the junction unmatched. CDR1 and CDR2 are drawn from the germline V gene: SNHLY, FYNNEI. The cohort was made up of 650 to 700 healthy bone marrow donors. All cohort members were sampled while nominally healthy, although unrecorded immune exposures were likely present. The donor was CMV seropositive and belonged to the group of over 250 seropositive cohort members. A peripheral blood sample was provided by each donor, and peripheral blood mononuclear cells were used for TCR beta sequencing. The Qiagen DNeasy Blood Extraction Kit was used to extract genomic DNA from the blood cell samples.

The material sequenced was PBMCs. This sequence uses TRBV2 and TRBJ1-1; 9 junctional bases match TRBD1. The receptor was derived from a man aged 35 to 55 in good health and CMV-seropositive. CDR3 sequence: CASREQGASSTEAFF. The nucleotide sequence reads TGTGCCAGCAGGGAACAGGGGGCGTCGAGCACTGAAGCTTTCTTT.